These 24 T cell receptor beta chains were all obtained from the same sample, sequenced in a study of post-analysis software for immune sequencing data. Unique molecular identifiers were carried by the TCR beta cDNA libraries. A single record per CDR3 protein comes from TCRdb applying MiXCR to the PCR reads. The sample records about 430,000 distinct CDR3 sequences, approximately 39% being singletons. The antigens of these receptors remain unknown. The study's findings and limits: Comparison of patients with controls showed 4 to 6 TRBV segments more frequent in patients, TRBV5-6, TRBV5-1 and TRBV20-1 among them.

Specimen: blood. The receptors here all came from a girl aged 2-9 years with multiple sclerosis.

The CDR3 spells CASSRDFNEQFF. The CDR3 DNA reads as TGTGCCAGCAGTCGGGACTTCAATGAGCAGTTCTTC. V and J are TRBV6-2 or TRBV6-3 and TRBJ2-1, with D possibly being TRBD2 (6 bases). The germline CDR1 and CDR2 sequences are MNHEY and SVGEGT. The V and J ends lost 5 bases and 6 bases respectively, with 8 bases between them. The CDR3 is 12 amino acids.

This clonotype was seen more than once but under ten times. The V gene is TRBV5-1, the J gene TRBJ2-5, with D perhaps TRBD1 (5 bases). Between the trimmed V and J ends, which lost 0 bases and 0 bases, there was a span of 12 bases. The CDR3 length is 16 residues. Germline assignment: CDR1 SGHRS and CDR2 YFSETQ. The DNA for the CDR3 is TGCGCCAGCAGCTTGGGCAATAGACAGTACCAAGAGACCCAGTACTTC. Protein sequence: CASSLGNRQYQETQYF.

V gene TRBV15 combines with J gene TRBJ1-4; D uncertain. The length of the CDR3 is 16 residues. In germline, CDR1 is LNHNV, CDR2 YYDKDF (reference sequence). Trimming removed 3 bases at V and 8 bases at J, with 19 bases between. CDR3 DNA sequence: TGTGCCACCAGCAGTGGATTTGTAGGACGTGGCGAAAAACTGTTTTTT. Translating gives CATSSGFVGRGEKLFF.

The J gene is TRBJ2-3, the V gene TRBV5-1; a weak D match, TRBD2 (6 bases). CDR1 and CDR2 from the germline V gene are SGHRS and YFSETQ. The CDR3 sequence is 13 residues long. The ends were cut back, 1 base at V and 4 bases at J, with 7 bases in the middle. The CDR3 region has the DNA TGCGCCAGCAGCTTGTCGGGGGCAGATACGCAGTATTTT. Amino acids: CASSLSGADTQYF. The whole variable domain, filled in from reference TRBV5-1 and TRBJ2-3, reads KAGVTQTPRYLIKTRGQQVTLSCSPISGHRSVSWYQQTPGQGLQFLFEYFSETQRNKGNFPGRFSGRQFSNSRSEMNVSTLELGDSALYLCASSLSGADTQYFGPGTRLTVL.

This clonotype was picked up a small number of times. The chain employs TRBV21-1 and TRBJ2-5; TRBD2, as called in the table, went unchecked against the DNA. TRBJ2-1 explains the end of the DNA better; the J call may be wrong. TRBV21-1 is annotated as a pseudogene. The CDR3 totals 21 residues. The CDR3 sequence is CASSPDSQGLRSGRDQETQFF. CDR3 in DNA: TGTGCCAGCAGCCCAGACAGTCAGGGGCTACGGAGCGGGAGGGACCAAGAGACCCAGTTCTTC.

The chain recombines TRBV20-1 with TRBJ1-4, with a tentative D call TRBD1 (6 bases). There are 14 residues in the CDR3. Per the germline V gene, CDR1 is DFQATT and CDR2 is SNEGSKA (reference sequence). Trimming took off 5 bases at V and 8 bases at J, with 18 bases between the two ends. The CDR3 DNA reads as TGCAGTGCTCCAGTCCCCGGGGGCAGGGAAAAACTGTTTTTT. Its protein is CSAPVPGGREKLFF.

Concerning this clonotype: Compared with germline, one end of the junction differs, possibly owing to a read error. The rearrangement uses TRBV6-4 and TRBJ1-1; D is ambiguous. The CDR3 sequence is 14 residues long. CDR1 MRHNA and CDR2 SNTAGT come from the germline V gene. CDR3 amino acids: CASSVGLMNAETFF. The CDR3 DNA follows: TGTGCCAGCAGTGTAGGACTGATGAACGCTGAAACTTTCTTT.

This clonotype was seen a few times. The chain uses TRBV20-1 and TRBJ2-7; 10 bases are shared with TRBD2. Trimming took 1 base from V and 5 from J; bases not matched to a gene: 8. This CDR3 is 15 amino acids long. Germline V gene lookup returns CDR1 DFQATT and CDR2 SNEGSKA (reference sequence). The CDR3 sequence: CSARVRGTSVNEQYF. CDR3 bases: TGCAGTGCTAGAGTTCGCGGGACTAGCGTAAACGAGCAGTACTTC.

The V call is TRBV25-1, the J call TRBJ2-7; D is possibly TRBD1 (6 bases). From germline, CDR1 is MGHDK and CDR2 SYGVNS. The CDR3 is 14 amino acids. V lost 4 bases to trimming and J lost 3 bases, with 13 bases between them. CDR3 sequence: CASSVEGHLYEQYF. In nucleotides, the CDR3 is TGTGCCAGCAGTGTTGAGGGACACCTCTACGAGCAGTACTTC.

The genes are TRBV30 and TRBJ1-1, with unresolved D. Trimming cost V 2 bases and J 2 bases, with 9 bases left between them. CDR1 is GTSNPN and CDR2 is SVGIG in the germline V gene (reference sequence). This CDR3 is 13 amino acids long. Written as DNA, the CDR3 is TGTGCCTGGAGTCCTACCTATAACACTGAAGCTTTCTTT. Its translation is CAWSPTYNTEAFF.

This chain joins TRBV6-5 and TRBJ2-4; D unresolved. Germline loops: CDR1 MNHEY, CDR2 SVGAGI. The CDR3 sequence is 18 residues long. Trimming took 4 bases from V and 1 from J, leaving 20 bases between them. CDR3 bases: TGTGCCAGCAGTTCTAGGGCGTCGAGGCAGGCTGCCAAAAACATTCAGTACTTC. Encoded protein: CASSSRASRQAAKNIQYF.

The table lists this clonotype with a few counts. The V gene is TRBV18, the J gene TRBJ2-5, with a weak D call TRBD1 (6 bases). Trimming removed 3 bases at V and 5 bases at J, with 13 bases between. In germline, CDR1 is KGHSH, CDR2 LQKENI. The CDR3 has 14 amino acids. Here the CDR3 DNA reads TGTGCCAGCTCACCGACAGGTCCAAAGGAGACCCAGTACTTC. It translates to CASSPTGPKETQYF.

The rearrangement uses TRBV29-1 and TRBJ1-2; D might be TRBD1 (5 bases). This CDR3 is built from 13 residues. Germline CDR1 and CDR2: SQVTM and ANQGSEA. V lost 7 bases and J 0 bases, leaving 12 bases between the germline ends. The CDR3 DNA is TGCAGCGCTACAGGAAAAGCTAACTATGGCTACACCTTC. Translated: CSATGKANYGYTF.

This clonotype was observed a single time. This chain uses TRBV4-3 with TRBJ2-1; 11 bases match TRBD2. V lost 0 bases, J lost 6 bases, and 7 bases stayed unmatched. From germline, CDR1 is LGHNA and CDR2 YSLEER. The CDR3 consists of 17 residues. The CDR3 loop reads CASSQDWTSGWFNEQFF. CDR3 nucleotide sequence: TGCGCCAGCAGCCAAGATTGGACTAGCGGGTGGTTCAATGAGCAGTTCTTC.

DNA for the CDR3: TGTGCCAGCAGCCCGCCGGCAGGGGGCGGAACTGAAGCTTTCTTT. It encodes CASSPPAGGGTEAFF. This sequence joins TRBV13 and TRBJ1-1; 8 nucleotides line up with TRBD1. The length of the CDR3 is 15 residues. Germline trimming cut 5 bases from V and 5 bases from J; bases unmatched to any gene: 10. CDR1 is PRHDT, CDR2 FYEKMQ, per germline (reference sequence).

This clonotype was counted a few times. This chain links TRBV20-1 with TRBJ2-1, with D perhaps TRBD2 (5 bases). This CDR3 is 13 amino acids long. Germline V gene lookup returns CDR1 DFQATT and CDR2 SNEGSKA (reference sequence). Trimming left V 3 bases short and J 5 bases short, with 11 bases between. CDR3 sequence: CSASRTSHNEQFF. The CDR3 DNA sequence: TGCAGTGCTAGTAGGACTTCCCACAATGAGCAGTTCTTC.

The chain links TRBV13 to TRBJ2-3; D perhaps matches TRBD2 (6 bases). CDR3 size: 15 residues. CDR1 and CDR2 (germline): PRHDT, FYEKMQ (reference sequence). Trimming removed 5 bases at V and 0 bases at J, with 12 bases between. The CDR3 nucleotides are TGTGCCAGCAGCCCTTGGGGGGTAAGCACAGATACGCAGTATTTT. This encodes CASSPWGVSTDTQYF.

The rearrangement uses TRBV20-1 and TRBJ2-7; D could derive from TRBD1 or TRBD2 (5 bases each). Trimming took 6 bases from V and 6 from J, leaving 15 bases between them. CDR1 is DFQATT and CDR2 is SNEGSKA in the germline V gene (reference sequence). CDR3 length: 12 residues. CDR3 bases: TGCAGTGCCCGCGGACCTGGGACCGAGCAGTACTTC. Translation: CSARGPGTEQYF.

Only a few counts were recorded for this clonotype. This chain uses TRBV4-2 with TRBJ2-3, with D possibly being TRBD2 (6 bases). Per germline, CDR1 LGHNA and CDR2 YNFKEQ. The CDR3 is 17 amino acids. V shed 1 base and J shed 0 bases, with 14 bases lying between them. The CDR3 coding sequence is TGTGCCAGCAGCCAAGCTTGGGCTAGCGAAAGCACAGATACGCAGTATTTT. It codes for CASSQAWASESTDTQYF.

The chain recombines TRBV5-1 with TRBJ2-5; no definite D call. CDR3 length: 14 residues. Per the germline V gene, CDR1 is SGHRS and CDR2 is YFSETQ. The V gene lost 6 bases and the J gene lost 5 bases, with 17 bases spanning the gap. CDR3 nucleotide sequence: TGCGCCAGCATCTCGGACCCGGTTGGGGAGACCCAGTACTTC. Protein: CASISDPVGETQYF.

The J gene is TRBJ2-1, the V gene TRBV7-3, with 7 bases identical to TRBD2. There are 18 residues in the CDR3. The germline gives CDR1 SGHTA, CDR2 FQGTGA. Unmatched junction bases numbered 14, after V lost 0 bases and J lost 6 bases. The CDR3 region has the DNA TGTGCCAGCAGCTTAACGGGGGGGATCCCACACCCTTCCAATGAGCAGTTCTTC. It encodes CASSLTGGIPHPSNEQFF.

This rearrangement joins TRBV27 to TRBJ2-1; D is tentatively TRBD1 or TRBD2 (5 bases each). The CDR3 has 14 amino acids. Germline CDR1 MNHEY, CDR2 SMNVEV (reference sequence). Trimming left V 8 bases short and J 2 bases short, with 13 bases between. CDR3 DNA sequence: TGTGCCAGCTCCCTTTCGGGGCCCTACAATGAGCAGTTCTTC. Translating gives CASSLSGPYNEQFF.

The rearrangement joins TRBV4-1 to TRBJ2-3, with D perhaps TRBD1 or TRBD2 (5 bases each). The V gene's germline CDR1 is MGHRA and CDR2 YSYEKL. The CDR3 consists of 13 residues. Trimming left V 5 bases short and J 6 bases short, with 12 bases between. This chain's CDR3 is CASSWGWGDTQYF. The CDR3 bases are TGCGCCAGCAGCTGGGGGTGGGGGGATACGCAGTATTTT.

The rearrangement links TRBV20-1 to TRBJ2-7, with D uncertain. Germline lookup yields CDR1 DFQATT and CDR2 SNEGSKA (reference sequence). The CDR3 runs 14 residues. Trimming cost V 6 bases and J 0 bases, with 15 bases left between them. The CDR3 DNA reads TGCAGTGCCACCGCCCCTTTGGGCTCCTACGAGCAGTACTTC. Its translation is CSATAPLGSYEQYF.